This T cell receptor beta chain was documented in a study of cytotoxic CD8 clonotypes in ibrutinib-treated CLL. Study-level points and caveats: Exceeding age-matched healthy donors, baseline clonality also tracked the counts of circulating CD8+ T cells.

Cryopreserved PBMCs yielded roughly 2 micrograms of genomic DNA for TCR beta libraries. Points on this clone: Its cognate antigen is unknown.

The planned depth of sequencing spanned 1 in 200,000 to 1 in 1 million T cells. Sequencing was performed with immunoSEQ multiplex PCR; in TCRdb, only in-frame clones are kept and a portion is missing. Of about 200,000 clones in the sample, roughly three quarters were seen once. The CDR3 consists of 13 residues. Germline lookup yields CDR1 ENHRY and CDR2 SYGVKD. The ends were cut back, 9 bases at V and 0 bases at J, with 11 bases in the middle. Material: PBMCs, obtained after 12 months of ibrutinib treatment. The source is a human donor with chronic lymphocytic leukemia. The chain carries TRBV10-3 and TRBJ1-2, with unresolved D. The CDR3 DNA reads as TGTGCCATGGCCATCGGGTCTAACTATGGCTACACCTTC. Translating it yields CAMAIGSNYGYTF.